A selection of T cell receptor beta chains follows, all from one sample in a study of blood T cell repertoires in COVID-19. Sequencing used immunoSEQ multiplex PCR; TCRdb keeps in-frame clones, though not all of them. Among around 250,000 clones listed, around nine tenths were seen once. Sequencing used peripheral blood. These receptors were obtained from a woman aged 60 to 75 who had recovered from COVID-19. Each CDR3 is given with its conserved first and last residue. Each record gives: J gene, V gene, clone size, D gene, CDR3 DNA, CDR3 protein. D genes are given only for firm matches. The size field is filled for only some rows; it gives once, few, many or a size class.

TRBJ1-5,TRBV7-2,.,.,TGTGCCAGCAGCTTAGTCCGGGATCAGCCCCAGCATTTT,CASSLVRDQPQHF
TRBJ2-1,TRBV5-6,.,TRBD1,TGTGCCAGCAGCCGTAAGACAGGGCCGAGCTCCTACAATGAGCAGTTCTTC,CASSRKTGPSSYNEQFF
TRBJ1-1,TRBV5-1,.,.,TGCGCCAGCAGCCCCGTGGGGGGGGACACTGAAGCTTTCTTT,CASSPVGGDTEAFF
TRBJ2-5,TRBV2,.,.,TGTGCCAGCAGTGATGATGGCGAGACCCAGTACTTC,CASSDDGETQYF
TRBJ1-5,TRBV19,once,.,TGTGCCAGTCGTCGGTCTCTCGGGGGTCAGCCCCAGCATTTT,CASRRSLGGQPQHF
TRBJ2-7,TRBV6-2/TRBV6-3,.,TRBD1,TGTGCCAGCAGCCGACAGGGCGAGCAGTACTTC,CASSRQGEQYF
TRBJ2-2,TRBV6-5,.,.,TGTGCCAGCATCCTTGAGGGGAACACCGGGGAGCTGTTTTTT,CASILEGNTGELFF
TRBJ1-2,TRBV7-2,.,TRBD1,TGTGCCAGCAGCTTTACAGGGGGGGAGGGTGGCTACACCTTC,CASSFTGGEGGYTF
TRBJ2-2,TRBV7-9,.,.,TGTGCCAGCAGCTCTCGGACAGTCCCGAACACCGGGGAGCTGTTTTTT,CASSSRTVPNTGELFF
TRBJ2-7,TRBV7-9,few,.,TGTGCCAGCAGCGCGACAACTAGTCGGACGTACTTC,CASSATTSRTYF
TRBJ2-1,TRBV24-1,.,.,TGTGCCACCAGCCAGGGGTGGGATGAGCAGTTCTTC,CATSQGWDEQFF
TRBJ1-5,TRBV10-3,.,TRBD1,TGTGCCACCAGACAGGGGGAATATCAGCCCCAGCATTTT,CATRQGEYQPQHF
TRBJ2-3,TRBV9,.,TRBD2,TGTGCCAGCAGCGCACACCCGGGGGGGCCTACATATGGAGATACGCAGTATTTT,CASSAHPGGPTYGDTQYF
TRBJ1-4,TRBV7-2,.,.,TGTGCCAGCAGCCCGACAGAGGCTCGGCGGGGAAATGAAAAACTGTTTTTT,CASSPTEARRGNEKLFF
TRBJ1-1,TRBV6-6,.,.,TGTGCCAGCAGTTACGCCGCGGGATATAACACTGAAGCTTTCTTT,CASSYAAGYNTEAFF
TRBJ2-7,TRBV7-8,few,TRBD1,TGTGCCAGCAGCTTAGGTGACAGGGGTCTCGAGCAGTACTTC,CASSLGDRGLEQYF
TRBJ1-1,TRBV15,.,.,TGTGCCACCAGCAGAGGACAGCTGAACACTGAAGCTTTCTTT,CATSRGQLNTEAFF
TRBJ1-1,TRBV9,.,TRBD1,TGTGCCAGCAGCCCCACTCTACAGGGGGATTGGACTGAAGCTTTCTTT,CASSPTLQGDWTEAFF
TRBJ1-2,TRBV2,.,TRBD1,TGTGCCAGCAGTGAAGCGACAGGGAACACCTTC,CASSEATGNTF
TRBJ2-3,TRBV5-8,once,.,TGTGCCAGCAGCCCCCATGGAGGGGGCGGCACAGATACGCAGTATTTT,CASSPHGGGGTDTQYF
TRBJ1-1,TRBV28,.,TRBD1,TGTGCCAGCAGTTCCACGAGAGGACAGGGTGAAGCTTTCTTT,CASSSTRGQGEAFF
TRBJ2-1,TRBV4-1,.,TRBD2,TGCGCCAGCAGCCAAGATTTTTCTAGCGGGGGGCCTCCATCCTACAATGAGCAGTTCTTC,CASSQDFSSGGPPSYNEQFF
TRBJ1-1,TRBV13,.,.,TGTGCCAGCAGCCCTGGTTCTACAGCTTTCTTT,CASSPGSTAFF
TRBJ2-3,TRBV5-1,.,.,TGCGCCAGCAGCTTGGGGCAGGTGATTAGCACAGATACGCAGTATTTT,CASSLGQVISTDTQYF
TRBJ1-1,TRBV18,once,TRBD1,TGTGCCAGCTCACTTACCGGGACAGGGAACACTGAAGCTTTCTTT,CASSLTGTGNTEAFF
TRBJ1-2,TRBV29-1,.,TRBD1,TGCAGCGTTGCCGGGACGGACAGGCGGAACTATGGCTACACCTTC,CSVAGTDRRNYGYTF
TRBJ2-2,TRBV19,.,TRBD2,TGTGCCACCCTCCCATTAGCGGGGCTTATGGGCACTACCGGGGAGCTGTTTTTT,CATLPLAGLMGTTGELFF
TRBJ1-3,TRBV6-5,.,.,TGTGCCAGCAGATTACTGCACTCTGGAAACACCATATATTTT,CASRLLHSGNTIYF
TRBJ1-1,TRBV24-1,once,.,TGTGCCACCAGTGATTACAGAGATGAAGCTTTCTTT,CATSDYRDEAFF
TRBJ2-1,TRBV5-1,.,.,TGCGCCAGCAGCCTCCAGCGGGCCTCCTACAATGAGCAGTTCTTC,CASSLQRASYNEQFF
TRBJ1-2,TRBV5-4,.,.,TGTGCCAGCAGCGGACGGACGGGAAACTATGGCTACACCTTC,CASSGRTGNYGYTF
TRBJ2-1,TRBV27,few,.,TGTGCCAGCAGTTTATGGGGGGGGCAAGGGGATGAGCAGTTCTTC,CASSLWGGQGDEQFF
TRBJ1-2,TRBV6-6,.,TRBD1,TGTGCCAGCAGGGGGACAGGGAGGGAATATGGCTACACCTTC,CASRGTGREYGYTF
TRBJ1-2,TRBV6-4,.,TRBD1,TGTGCCAGCAGCGCGGAGGGTAGGGACAGGGGAAACTATGGCTACACCTTC,CASSAEGRDRGNYGYTF
TRBJ2-7,TRBV4-3,.,TRBD1,TGCGCCAGCAGCCAGGCCGGGACAGGGGGGTTTTACGAGCAGTACTTC,CASSQAGTGGFYEQYF
TRBJ1-2,TRBV5-8,.,TRBD1,TGTGCCAGCAGCTTGGGACAGGGCATTAACTATGGCTACACCTTC,CASSLGQGINYGYTF
TRBJ1-6,TRBV4-1,.,.,TGCGCCAGCAGCCAAGATCGCCGGGAGGGCAAATTTATTTCACCCCTCCACTTT,CASSQDRREGKFISPLHF
TRBJ2-5,TRBV6-6,.,TRBD2,TGTGCCAGCAGTCCCCAGACGGGACTAGTGAAATTCGAGACCCAGTACTTC,CASSPQTGLVKFETQYF
TRBJ2-5,TRBV7-8,once,TRBD2,TGTGCCAGCAGCTTAGTAGCGGGGGGCCAAGAGACCCAGTACTTC,CASSLVAGGQETQYF
TRBJ1-2,TRBV11-2,.,.,TGTGCCAGCAGCTTTGATGACCAGGGAGGCTATGGCTACACCTTC,CASSFDDQGGYGYTF
TRBJ2-7,TRBV12-2,.,.,TGTGCAAGTCGCTTAGAACTCCAGGGATGCGAAAAAGACGAGCAGTACTTC,CASRLELQGCEKDEQYF
TRBJ2-3,TRBV11-1,.,.,TGTGCCAGCAGCCCAACGTCTGCCCGGGATACGCAGTATTTT,CASSPTSARDTQYF
TRBJ2-7,TRBV6-1,many,TRBD1,TGTGCCAGCAGTGCCCCATCCAGGGGGCGCGGGTACGAGCAGTACTTC,CASSAPSRGRGYEQYF
TRBJ2-1,TRBV9,.,TRBD2,TGTGCCAGCAGCGTAGGACTAGCGGGGGGCTACAATGAGCAGTTCTTC,CASSVGLAGGYNEQFF
TRBJ2-5,TRBV9,.,TRBD1,TGTGCCAGCAGCATCCGGACAGGTTCGAGCGAGGAGACCCAGTACTTC,CASSIRTGSSEETQYF
TRBJ1-2,TRBV11-2,.,.,TGTGCCAGCAGCAATCCGGCCGGGGGGCCCCATGGCTACACCTTC,CASSNPAGGPHGYTF
TRBJ2-2,TRBV15,.,TRBD1,TGTGCCACCAGCAGAGATCGGGCAGGGGGTACCGGGGAGCTGTTTTTT,CATSRDRAGGTGELFF
TRBJ2-7,TRBV5-5,.,TRBD1,TGTGCCAGCACCGTGGACAGGGGGACCTACGAGCAGTACTTC,CASTVDRGTYEQYF
TRBJ1-2,TRBV28,once,TRBD1,TGTGCCAGCAGTTTCCCCGGGACAGGGGGGTATGGCTACACCTTC,CASSFPGTGGYGYTF
TRBJ2-2,TRBV7-3,.,TRBD2,TGTGCCAGCAGCGCCCGACTAGCGAGGAACACCGGGGAGCTGTTTTTT,CASSARLARNTGELFF
TRBJ1-3,TRBV21-1,many,.,TGTGCCAGCAGCAAACAACGGCAGGAAGGAAACACCATATATTTT,CASSKQRQEGNTIYF
TRBJ1-3,TRBV28,.,TRBD1,TGTGCCAGCAGCACTCTGACAGGGCGGGGAAACACCATATATTTT,CASSTLTGRGNTIYF
TRBJ1-6,TRBV6-6,.,TRBD1,TGTGCCAGCAGTCTGGGACAGGCGAGTGGTAATTCACCCCTCCACTTT,CASSLGQASGNSPLHF
TRBJ1-1,TRBV6-2/TRBV6-3,.,.,TGTGCCAGCAGGCCTGGACACCAGAACACTGAAGCTTTCTTT,CASRPGHQNTEAFF